The 8 T cell receptor beta chains reported below all come from one sample, sequenced in a study of T cell changes during pregnancy in multiple sclerosis. Using immunoSEQ multiplex PCR, the repertoire was profiled, and TCRdb retains in-frame clones only, with some absent. The sample records tens of thousands of clones, 85% to 95% being singletons. This material consisted of peripheral blood, taken in the first trimester of pregnancy. The receptors stem from a female donor with multiple sclerosis, enrolled in a pregnancy study.

This chain uses TRBV11-2 with TRBJ1-2; D remains unclear. The germline V and J ends were trimmed by 2 bases and 0 bases, with 13 bases remaining between them. This CDR3 comprises 16 residues. CDR1 SGHAT and CDR2 FQNNGV come from the germline V gene. CDR3 bases: TGTGCCAGCAGCTTAATCAAGAGTGAGACTAACTATGGCTACACCTTC. The encoded protein is CASSLIKSETNYGYTF.

Worth noting for this clone: The identical CDR3 is also encoded by other nucleotide sequences in the sample. The chain couples TRBV7-9 to TRBJ2-5; no clear D gene. Germline V gives CDR1 SEHNR, CDR2 FQNEAQ (reference sequence). The CDR3 contains 14 residues. V gave up 5 bases and J gave up 0 bases, with 10 bases separating them. CDR3 bases: TGTGCCAGCAGCCTAGGAGAATACCAAGAGACCCAGTACTTC. It specifies CASSLGEYQETQYF.

The rearrangement joins TRBV9 to TRBJ2-5, with 9 bases matching TRBD1. The CDR3 consists of 14 residues. Germline lookup yields CDR1 SGDLS and CDR2 YYNGEE. The junction had 4 bases not matched to a gene; V was cut back by 4 bases and J by 3 bases. The CDR3 bases are TGTGCCAGCAGCTCGGACAGGGGAGAAGAGACCCAGTACTTC. Encoded protein: CASSSDRGEETQYF.

This chain links TRBV19 with TRBJ2-7, with D perhaps TRBD2 (6 bases). Germline loops: CDR1 LNHDA, CDR2 SQIVND (reference sequence). Trimming pared 4 bases from V and 2 bases from J, leaving 15 bases between. This CDR3 contains 15 residues. The CDR3 reads CASSTSWGVTYEQYF. CDR3 coding DNA: TGTGCCAGTAGTACAAGTTGGGGGGTTACCTACGAGCAGTACTTC.

The chain links TRBV6-1 to TRBJ2-7; maybe TRBD1 (6 bases). CDR1 and CDR2 (germline): MNHNS, SASEGT. The CDR3 extends over 13 amino acids. Trimming removed 6 bases from V and 12 bases from J, with 21 bases in between. Here the CDR3 DNA reads TGTGCCAGCAGCCTAGGACAGTCCACCAACCGGTACTTC. Translated, it gives CASSLGQSTNRYF.

The chain has TRBV5-4 and TRBJ1-2; 9 nucleotides align to TRBD1. Trimming removed 4 bases from V and 2 bases from J; junction bases left unmatched: 9. This CDR3 has 16 amino acids. Per the germline V gene, CDR1 is SGHNT and CDR2 is YYREEE (reference sequence). CDR3 coding DNA: TGTGCCAGCAGCCCCACCCGAGGGACAGGGAACTATGGCTACACCTTC. Its protein product is CASSPTRGTGNYGYTF.

The J gene is TRBJ1-2, the V gene TRBV28, with D unresolved. CDR1 is MDHEN and CDR2 is SYDVKM in the germline V gene. The CDR3 totals 12 residues. Trimming shortened V by 3 bases and J by 6 bases, and 8 bases separated the two germline ends. This chain's CDR3 is CASSFSGDGYTF. The CDR3 coding sequence is TGTGCCAGCAGTTTTTCCGGGGATGGCTACACCTTC.

The V and J genes are TRBV16 and TRBJ1-1, with TRBD1 matching 7 bases. Per the germline V gene, CDR1 is KGHSY and CDR2 is FQNENV. This CDR3 has 14 residues. Trimming at V came to 2 bases and at J to 3 bases, leaving 3 bases not matched to a gene. The CDR3, as DNA: TGTGCCAGCAGCCAAAGCCAGGGGGACACTGAAGCTTTCTTT. It codes for CASSQSQGDTEAFF.